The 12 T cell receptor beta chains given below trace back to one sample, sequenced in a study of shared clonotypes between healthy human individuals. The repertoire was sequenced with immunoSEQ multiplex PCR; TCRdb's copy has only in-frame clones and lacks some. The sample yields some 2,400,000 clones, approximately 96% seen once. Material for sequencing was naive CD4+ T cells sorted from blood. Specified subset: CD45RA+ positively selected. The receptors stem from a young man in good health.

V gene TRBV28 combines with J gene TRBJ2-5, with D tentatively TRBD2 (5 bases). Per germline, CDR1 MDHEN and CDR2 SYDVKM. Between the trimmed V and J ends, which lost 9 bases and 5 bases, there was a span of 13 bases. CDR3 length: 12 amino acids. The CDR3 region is CASSGSTETQYF. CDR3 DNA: TGTGCCAGTTCGGGATCCACGGAGACCCAGTACTTC. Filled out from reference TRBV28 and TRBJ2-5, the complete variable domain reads DVKVTQSSRYLVKRTGEKVFLECVQDMDHENMFWYRQDPGLGLRLIYFSYDVKMKEKGDIPEGYSVSREKKERFSLILESASTNQTSMYLCASSGSTETQYFGPGTRLLVL.

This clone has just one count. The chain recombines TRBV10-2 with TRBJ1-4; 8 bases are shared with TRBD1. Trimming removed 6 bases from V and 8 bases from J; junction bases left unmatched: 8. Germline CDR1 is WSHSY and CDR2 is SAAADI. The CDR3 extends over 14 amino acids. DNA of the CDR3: TGCGCCAGCAGCCGCGGACAGGGTAACGAAAAACTGTTTTTT. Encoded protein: CASSRGQGNEKLFF.

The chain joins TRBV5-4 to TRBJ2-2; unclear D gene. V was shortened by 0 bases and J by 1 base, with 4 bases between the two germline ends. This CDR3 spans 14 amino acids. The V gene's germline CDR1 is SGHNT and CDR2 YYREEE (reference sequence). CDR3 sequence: CASSLEVNTGELFF. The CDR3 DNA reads TGTGCCAGCAGCTTGGAGGTGAACACCGGGGAGCTGTTTTTT.

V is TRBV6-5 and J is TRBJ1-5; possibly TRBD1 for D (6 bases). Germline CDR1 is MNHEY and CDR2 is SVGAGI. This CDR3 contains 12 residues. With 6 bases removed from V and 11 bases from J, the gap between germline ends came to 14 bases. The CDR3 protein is CASSPQGTAQHF. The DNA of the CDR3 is TGTGCCAGCAGCCCACAGGGCACGGCCCAGCATTTT.

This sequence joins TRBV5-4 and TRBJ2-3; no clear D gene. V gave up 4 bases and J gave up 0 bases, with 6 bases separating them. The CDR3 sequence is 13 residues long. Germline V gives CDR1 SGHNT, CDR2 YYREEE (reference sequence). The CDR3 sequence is CASSPQSTDTQYF. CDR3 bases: TGTGCCAGCAGCCCGCAGAGCACAGATACGCAGTATTTT.

CDR3: CASSARQGRENEKLFF. As DNA, the CDR3 is TGTGCCAGCAGCGCCCGACAGGGACGGGAAAATGAAAAACTGTTTTTT. The chain uses TRBV9 and TRBJ1-4, with 7 bases lining up with TRBD1. The junction had 10 bases not matched to a gene; V was cut back by 3 bases and J by 5 bases. Germline-derived CDR1 and CDR2 are SGDLS and YYNGEE. This CDR3 has 16 amino acids.

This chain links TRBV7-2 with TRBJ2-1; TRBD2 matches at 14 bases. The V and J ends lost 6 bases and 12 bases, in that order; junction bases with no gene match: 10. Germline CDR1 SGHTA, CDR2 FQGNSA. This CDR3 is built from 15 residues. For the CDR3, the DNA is TGTGCCAGCAGAAGGGGACTAGCGGGAGAGAGCGGGCAGTTCTTC. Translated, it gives CASRRGLAGESGQFF.

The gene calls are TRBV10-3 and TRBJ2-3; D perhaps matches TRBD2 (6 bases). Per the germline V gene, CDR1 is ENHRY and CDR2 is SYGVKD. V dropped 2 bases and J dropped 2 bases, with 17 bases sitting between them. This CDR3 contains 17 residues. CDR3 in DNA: TGTGCCATCAGTGAGAGTAACGGTAGCGGAGACACAGATACGCAGTATTTT. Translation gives CAISESNGSGDTDTQYF.

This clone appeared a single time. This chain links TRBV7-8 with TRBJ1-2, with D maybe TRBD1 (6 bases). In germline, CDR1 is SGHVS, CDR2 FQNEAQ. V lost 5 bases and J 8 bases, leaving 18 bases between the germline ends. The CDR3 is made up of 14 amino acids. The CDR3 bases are TGTGCCAGCAGCCCCCGCGGGGGGCCAAGGGGCTACACCTTC. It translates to CASSPRGGPRGYTF.

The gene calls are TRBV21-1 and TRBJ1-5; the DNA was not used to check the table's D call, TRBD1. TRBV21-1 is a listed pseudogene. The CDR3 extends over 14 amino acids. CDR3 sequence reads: CGVIRTDSNQPQHF. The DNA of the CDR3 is TGTGGAGTAATCCGGACAGATAGCAATCAGCCCCAGCATTTT.

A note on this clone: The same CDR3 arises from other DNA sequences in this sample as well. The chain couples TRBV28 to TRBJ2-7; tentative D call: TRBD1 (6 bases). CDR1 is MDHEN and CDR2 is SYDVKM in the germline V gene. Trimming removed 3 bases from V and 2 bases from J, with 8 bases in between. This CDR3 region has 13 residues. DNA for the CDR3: TGTGCCAGCAGTTTGCAGGGGCCCTACGAGCAGTACTTC. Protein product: CASSLQGPYEQYF.

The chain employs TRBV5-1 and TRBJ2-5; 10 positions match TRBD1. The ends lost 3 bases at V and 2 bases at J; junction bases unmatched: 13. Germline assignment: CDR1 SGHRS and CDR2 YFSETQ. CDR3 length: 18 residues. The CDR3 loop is CASSSGTGVLAGQETQYF. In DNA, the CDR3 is TGCGCCAGCAGCTCCGGGACAGGGGTTTTGGCGGGACAAGAGACCCAGTACTTC. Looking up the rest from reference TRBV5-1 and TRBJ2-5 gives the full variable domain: KAGVTQTPRYLIKTRGQQVTLSCSPISGHRSVSWYQQTPGQGLQFLFEYFSETQRNKGNFPGRFSGRQFSNSRSEMNVSTLELGDSALYLCASSSGTGVLAGQETQYFGPGTRLLVL.